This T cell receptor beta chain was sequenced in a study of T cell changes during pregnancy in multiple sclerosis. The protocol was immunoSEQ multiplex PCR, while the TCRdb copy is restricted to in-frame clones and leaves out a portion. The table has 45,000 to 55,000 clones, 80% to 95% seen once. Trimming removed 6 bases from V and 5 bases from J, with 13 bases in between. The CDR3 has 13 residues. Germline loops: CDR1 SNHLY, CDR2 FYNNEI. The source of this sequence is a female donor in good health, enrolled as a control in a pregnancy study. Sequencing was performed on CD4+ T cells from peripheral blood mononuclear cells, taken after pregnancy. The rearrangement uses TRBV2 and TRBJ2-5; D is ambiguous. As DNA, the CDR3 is TGTGCCAGCAGCCCCCTGCGGTCTGAGACCCAGTACTTC. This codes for CASSPLRSETQYF.